This T cell receptor (beta chain) appears in the sequencing data of a study of shared clonotypes between healthy human individuals. Repertoires were generated with immunoSEQ multiplex PCR, while TCRdb's copy carries only in-frame clones and drops some. There are about 2.2 million clones in the sample; around 93% occur only once, and roughly 1.7% lies in the top ten. The naive CD8 population came from CD45RO-negative cells selected for CCR7, without terminally differentiated effector memory CD45RA+ cells. There are 17 residues in the CDR3. Germline V lookup: CDR1 SGDLS, CDR2 YYNGEE. Trimming removed 0 bases from V and 0 bases from J, with 14 bases in between.

This rearrangement joins TRBV9 to TRBJ2-3; D unresolved. The receptor was derived from a young man in good health. Some clones in this sample may be carry-over from other donors' samples. The sequenced sample was naive CD8+ T cells from PBMCs. As DNA, the CDR3 is TGTGCCAGCAGCGTAGCGGGTGGCCTTTTGAGCACAGATACGCAGTATTTT. Translation gives CASSVAGGLLSTDTQYF.